This section outlines one T cell receptor beta chain sequence together with its context. Its target is not known. This specimen comes from a study of graft-versus-host responses after intestinal transplantation. Study as a whole: Among the recipients, transplants were multivisceral, liver-intestinal, or isolated intestinal. Whole-study findings and limits: Recipient bone marrow held GvH clones, some seen earlier in ileum or blood. With peak circulating GvH clone levels came an association with early post-transplant HvG declines. Those patients showing graft-donor T cell macrochimerism displayed high graft-versus-host to host-versus-graft clonal ratios in allografts.

V was cut by 1 base and J by 0 bases, with 7 bases left in between. This CDR3 contains 14 residues. Germline V lookup: CDR1 MGHRA, CDR2 YSYEKL. TCRdb's copy holds only in-frame clones and misses some; the assay was immunoSEQ multiplex PCR. The table records over 65,000 clones, 92% of them present only once. The chain has TRBV4-1 and TRBJ2-7; D not resolved. The specimen comprised PBMCs, sampled 98 days after intestinal transplantation. This TCR was sampled from a human patient who received an intestinal transplant, so some T cells may come from the graft donor. The CDR3 DNA follows: TGCGCCAGCAGCCAAGGTGGCGTCTCCTACGAGCAGTACTTC. Protein sequence: CASSQGGVSYEQYF.